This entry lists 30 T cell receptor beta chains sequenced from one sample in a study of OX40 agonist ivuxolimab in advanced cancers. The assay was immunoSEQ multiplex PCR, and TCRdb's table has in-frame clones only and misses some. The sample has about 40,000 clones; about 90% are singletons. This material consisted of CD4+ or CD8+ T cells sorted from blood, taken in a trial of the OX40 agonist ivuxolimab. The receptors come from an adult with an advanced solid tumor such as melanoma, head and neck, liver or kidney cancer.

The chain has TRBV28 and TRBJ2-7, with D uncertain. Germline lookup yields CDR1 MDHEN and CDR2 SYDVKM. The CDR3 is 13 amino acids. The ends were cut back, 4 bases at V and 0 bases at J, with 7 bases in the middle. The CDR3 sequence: CASSSLSSYEQYF. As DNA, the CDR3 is TGTGCCAGCAGTTCACTAAGCTCCTACGAGCAGTACTTC. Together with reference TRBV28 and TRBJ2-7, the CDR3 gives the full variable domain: DVKVTQSSRYLVKRTGEKVFLECVQDMDHENMFWYRQDPGLGLRLIYFSYDVKMKEKGDIPEGYSVSREKKERFSLILESASTNQTSMYLCASSSLSSYEQYFGPGTRLTVT.

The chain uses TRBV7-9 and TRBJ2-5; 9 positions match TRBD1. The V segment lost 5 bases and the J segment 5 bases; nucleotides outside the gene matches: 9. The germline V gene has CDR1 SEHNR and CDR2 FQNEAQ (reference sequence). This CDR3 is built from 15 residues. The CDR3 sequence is CASSPRGQGGETQYF. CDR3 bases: TGTGCCAGCAGCCCGCGGGGACAGGGCGGCGAGACCCAGTACTTC.

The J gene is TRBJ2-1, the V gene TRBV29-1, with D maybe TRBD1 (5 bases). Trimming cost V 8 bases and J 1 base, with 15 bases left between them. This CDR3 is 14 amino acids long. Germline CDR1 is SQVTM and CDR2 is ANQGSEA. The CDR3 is CSPRGRESYNEQFF. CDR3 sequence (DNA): TGCAGCCCTCGAGGCAGGGAATCCTACAATGAGCAGTTCTTC.

CDR3 region: CASSPTGNTGELFF. CDR3 DNA: TGTGCCAGCAGTCCTACAGGGAACACCGGGGAGCTGTTTTTT. V is TRBV27 and J is TRBJ2-2; weak D call: TRBD1 (5 bases). V was trimmed by 5 bases and J by 1 base, leaving 8 bases between them. The CDR3 contains 14 residues. Germline-derived CDR1 and CDR2 are MNHEY and SMNVEV (reference sequence).

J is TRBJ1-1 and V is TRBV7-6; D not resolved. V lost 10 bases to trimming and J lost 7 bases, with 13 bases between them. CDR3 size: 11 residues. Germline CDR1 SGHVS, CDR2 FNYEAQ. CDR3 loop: CAIQRGYEAFF. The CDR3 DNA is TGTGCCATACAACGAGGGTATGAAGCTTTCTTT.

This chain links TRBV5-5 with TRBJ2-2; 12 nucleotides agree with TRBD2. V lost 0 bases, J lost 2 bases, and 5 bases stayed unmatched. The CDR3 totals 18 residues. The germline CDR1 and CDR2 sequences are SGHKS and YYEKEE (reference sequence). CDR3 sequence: CASSLGLAGGANTGELFF. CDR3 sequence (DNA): TGTGCCAGCAGCTTGGGGCTAGCGGGAGGGGCTAACACCGGGGAGCTGTTTTTT.

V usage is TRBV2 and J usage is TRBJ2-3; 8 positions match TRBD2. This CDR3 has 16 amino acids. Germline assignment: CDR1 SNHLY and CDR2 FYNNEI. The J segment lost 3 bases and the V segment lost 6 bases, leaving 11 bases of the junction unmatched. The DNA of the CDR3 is TGTGCCAGCAGGGTGGGACCCGGCGGGAGGACAGATACGCAGTATTTT. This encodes CASRVGPGGRTDTQYF.

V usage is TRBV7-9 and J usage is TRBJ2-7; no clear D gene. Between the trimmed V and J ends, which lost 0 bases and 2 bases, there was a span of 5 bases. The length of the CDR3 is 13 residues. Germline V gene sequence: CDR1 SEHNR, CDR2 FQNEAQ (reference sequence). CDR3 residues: CASSLAQPYEQYF. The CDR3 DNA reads TGTGCCAGCAGCTTAGCACAGCCCTACGAGCAGTACTTC.

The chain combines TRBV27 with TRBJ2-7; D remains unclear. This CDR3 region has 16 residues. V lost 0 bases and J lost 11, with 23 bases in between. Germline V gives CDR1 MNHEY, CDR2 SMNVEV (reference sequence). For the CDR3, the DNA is TGTGCCAGCAGTTTATCAGGCGGAGTGGGAACAGATGATAAGTACTTC. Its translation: CASSLSGGVGTDDKYF.

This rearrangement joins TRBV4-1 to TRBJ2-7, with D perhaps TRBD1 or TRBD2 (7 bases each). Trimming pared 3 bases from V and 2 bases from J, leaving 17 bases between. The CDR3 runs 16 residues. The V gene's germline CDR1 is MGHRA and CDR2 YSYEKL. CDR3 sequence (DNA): TGCGCCAGCAGCCAGCAGGGGGAGCGGGGAACCTACGAGCAGTACTTC. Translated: CASSQQGERGTYEQYF.

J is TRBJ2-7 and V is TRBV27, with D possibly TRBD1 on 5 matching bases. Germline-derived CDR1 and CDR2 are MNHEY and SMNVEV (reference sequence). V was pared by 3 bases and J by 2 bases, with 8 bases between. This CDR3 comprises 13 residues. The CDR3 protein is CASSFQGTYEQYF. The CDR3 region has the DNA TGTGCCAGCAGTTTTCAGGGAACCTACGAGCAGTACTTC.

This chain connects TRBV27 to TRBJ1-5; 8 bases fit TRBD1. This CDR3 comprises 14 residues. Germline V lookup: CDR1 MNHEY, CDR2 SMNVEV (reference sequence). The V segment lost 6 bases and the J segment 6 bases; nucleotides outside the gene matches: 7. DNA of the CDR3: TGTGCCAGCAGATCTACAGGGGGGAGTCAGCCCCAGCATTTT. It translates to CASRSTGGSQPQHF.

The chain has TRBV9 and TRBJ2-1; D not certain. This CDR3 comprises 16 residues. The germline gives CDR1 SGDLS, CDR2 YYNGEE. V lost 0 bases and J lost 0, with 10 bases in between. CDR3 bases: TGTGCCAGCAGCGTAGTCGCGGTAAGCTCCTACAATGAGCAGTTCTTC. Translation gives CASSVVAVSSYNEQFF.

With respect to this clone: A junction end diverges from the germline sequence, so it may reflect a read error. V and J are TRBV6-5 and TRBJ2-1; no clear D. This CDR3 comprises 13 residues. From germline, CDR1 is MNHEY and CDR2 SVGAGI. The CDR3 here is CASSSRAYDEQFF. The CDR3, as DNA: TGTGCCAGCAGTTCCCGGGCCTACGATGAGCAGTTCTTC.

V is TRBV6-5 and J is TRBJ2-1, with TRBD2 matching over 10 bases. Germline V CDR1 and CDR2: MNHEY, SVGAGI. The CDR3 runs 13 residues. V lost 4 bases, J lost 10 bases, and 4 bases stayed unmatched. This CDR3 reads CASSSGLAVEQFF. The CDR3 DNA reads TGTGCCAGCAGTTCCGGACTAGCGGTAGAGCAGTTCTTC.

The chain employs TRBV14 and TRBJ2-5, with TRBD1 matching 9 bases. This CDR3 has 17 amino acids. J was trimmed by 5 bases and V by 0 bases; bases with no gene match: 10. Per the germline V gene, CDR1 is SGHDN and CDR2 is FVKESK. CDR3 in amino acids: CASSQDEIRTGEETQYF. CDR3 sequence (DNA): TGTGCCAGCAGCCAAGATGAGATTAGGACAGGGGAGGAGACCCAGTACTTC. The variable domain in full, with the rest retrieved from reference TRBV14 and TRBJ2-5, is EAGVTQFPSHSVIEKGQTVTLRCDPISGHDNLYWYRRVMGKEIKFLLHFVKESKQDESGMPNNRFLAERTGGTYSTLKVQPAELEDSGVYFCASSQDEIRTGEETQYFGPGTRLLVL.

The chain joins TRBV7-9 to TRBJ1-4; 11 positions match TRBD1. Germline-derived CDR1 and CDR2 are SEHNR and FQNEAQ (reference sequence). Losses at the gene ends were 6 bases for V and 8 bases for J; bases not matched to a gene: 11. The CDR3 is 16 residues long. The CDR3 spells CASSFIGTGGREKLFF. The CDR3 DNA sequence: TGTGCCAGCAGTTTTATAGGGACAGGGGGACGAGAAAAACTGTTTTTT.

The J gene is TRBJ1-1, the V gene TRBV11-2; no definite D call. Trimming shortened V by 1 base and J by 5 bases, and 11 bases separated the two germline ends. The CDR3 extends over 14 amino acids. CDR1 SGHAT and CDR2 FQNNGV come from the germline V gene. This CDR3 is CASSLVRSGTEAFF. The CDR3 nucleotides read TGTGCCAGCAGCTTAGTTAGGAGTGGTACTGAAGCTTTCTTT.

CDR3 loop: CASGGTNTGELFF. In DNA form, the CDR3 reads TGTGCCAGCGGAGGAACGAACACCGGGGAGCTGTTTTTT. V and J are TRBV14 and TRBJ2-2; possibly TRBD2 for D (5 bases). V was clipped by 8 bases and J by 0 bases, with 7 bases between them. CDR3 size: 13 residues. The V gene's germline CDR1 is SGHDN and CDR2 FVKESK.

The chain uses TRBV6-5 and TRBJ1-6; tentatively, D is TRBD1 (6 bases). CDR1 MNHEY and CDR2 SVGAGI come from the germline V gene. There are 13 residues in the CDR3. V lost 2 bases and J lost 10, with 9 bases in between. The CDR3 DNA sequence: TGTGCCAGCAGTTACGCGGGACAATCACCCCTCCACTTT. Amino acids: CASSYAGQSPLHF.

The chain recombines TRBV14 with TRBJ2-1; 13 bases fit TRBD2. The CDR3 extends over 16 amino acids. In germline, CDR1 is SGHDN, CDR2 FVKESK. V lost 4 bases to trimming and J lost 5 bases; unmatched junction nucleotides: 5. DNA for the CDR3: TGTGCCAGCAGCCCTCTCGGACTAGCGGGAGACAATGAGCAGTTCTTC. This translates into CASSPLGLAGDNEQFF.

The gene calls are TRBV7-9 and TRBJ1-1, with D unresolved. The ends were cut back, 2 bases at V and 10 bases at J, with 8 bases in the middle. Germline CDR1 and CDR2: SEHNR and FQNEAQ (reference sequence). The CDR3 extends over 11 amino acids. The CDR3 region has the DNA TGTGCCAGCAGCTTATTAAGTGGAGCTTTCTTT. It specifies CASSLLSGAFF.

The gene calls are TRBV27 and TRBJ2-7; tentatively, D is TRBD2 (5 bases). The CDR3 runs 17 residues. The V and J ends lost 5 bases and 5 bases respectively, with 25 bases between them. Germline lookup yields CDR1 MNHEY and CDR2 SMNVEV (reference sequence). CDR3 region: CASSPSVASGKKNEQYF. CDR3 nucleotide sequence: TGTGCCAGCAGTCCGTCTGTAGCGTCTGGTAAAAAAAACGAGCAGTACTTC.

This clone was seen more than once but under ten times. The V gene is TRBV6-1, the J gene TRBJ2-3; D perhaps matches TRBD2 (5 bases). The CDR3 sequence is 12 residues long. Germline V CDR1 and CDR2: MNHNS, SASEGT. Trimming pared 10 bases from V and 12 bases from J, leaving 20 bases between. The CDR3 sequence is CATPLGKTGQYF. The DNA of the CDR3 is TGTGCCACACCCCTCGGAAAAACGGGACAGTATTTT.

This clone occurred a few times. CDR3 nucleotide sequence: TGTGCCAGCAGCGTAGGCCCCAAGAACACTGAAGCTTTCTTT. Amino acids: CASSVGPKNTEAFF. This chain joins TRBV9 and TRBJ1-1; D not resolved. Germline V gene lookup returns CDR1 SGDLS and CDR2 YYNGEE. The CDR3 covers 14 residues. Trimming removed 0 bases from V and 1 base from J, with 7 bases in between.

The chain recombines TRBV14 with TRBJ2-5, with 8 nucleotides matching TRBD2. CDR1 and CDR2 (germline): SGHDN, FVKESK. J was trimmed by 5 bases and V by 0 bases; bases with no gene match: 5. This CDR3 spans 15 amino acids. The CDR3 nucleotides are TGTGCCAGCAGCCAAGAACTAGCGGAGACGGAGACCCAGTACTTC. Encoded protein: CASSQELAETETQYF.

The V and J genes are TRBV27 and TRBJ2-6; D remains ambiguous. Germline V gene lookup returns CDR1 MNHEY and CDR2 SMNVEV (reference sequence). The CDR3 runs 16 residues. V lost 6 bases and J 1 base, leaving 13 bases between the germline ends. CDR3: CASREHGQSGANVLTF. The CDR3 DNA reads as TGTGCCAGCAGGGAGCATGGCCAATCTGGGGCCAACGTCCTGACTTTC.

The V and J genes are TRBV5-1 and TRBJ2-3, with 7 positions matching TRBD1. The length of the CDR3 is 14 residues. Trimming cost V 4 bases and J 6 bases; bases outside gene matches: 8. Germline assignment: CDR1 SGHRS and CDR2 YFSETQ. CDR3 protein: CASSEDRWGDTQYF. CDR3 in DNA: TGCGCCAGCAGCGAGGACAGGTGGGGTGATACGCAGTATTTT.

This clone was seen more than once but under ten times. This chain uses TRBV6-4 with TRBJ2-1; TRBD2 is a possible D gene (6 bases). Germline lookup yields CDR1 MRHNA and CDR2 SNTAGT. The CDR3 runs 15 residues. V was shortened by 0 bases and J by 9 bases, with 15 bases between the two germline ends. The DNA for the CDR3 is TGTGCCAGCAGTGACTCGGCGGGAAAGGGTGGTGAGCAGTTCTTC. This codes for CASSDSAGKGGEQFF.

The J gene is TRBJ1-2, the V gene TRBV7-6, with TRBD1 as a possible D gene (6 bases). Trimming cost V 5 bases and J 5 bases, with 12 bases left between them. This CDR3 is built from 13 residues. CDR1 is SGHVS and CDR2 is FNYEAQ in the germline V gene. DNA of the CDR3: TGTGCCAGCAGCCCAGGGGCGTGGTATGGCTACACCTTC. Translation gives CASSPGAWYGYTF.